One T cell receptor (beta chain) is described in this entry. In its sample, this clone was seen once. Which antigen it targets is not known. Mismatch with germline at one junction end may stem from a read error. No immunosuppressive medication had been given to the ulcerative colitis patients before the diagnostic colonoscopy. Blood was sampled at the same time as the colonoscopy. The Wizard kit (Promega) was used to extract genomic DNA from the blood and intestinal samples. The sample belongs to a study of pediatric ulcerative colitis (dated by TCRdb to between 2017 and 2020). General notes on the study: Six or seven ulcerative colitis patients had pancolitis and two had left-sided colitis, with histology consistent with ulcerative colitis in all. From nine newly diagnosed, treatment-naive pediatric ulcerative colitis patients and four non-IBD control children, paired blood and rectal samples were collected. Using the Pediatric Ulcerative Colitis Activity Index, two patients were classed as having mild disease, several as having moderate disease and three as having acute severe colitis.

Broad study findings and their caveats: For technical reasons, blood samples from a couple of patients gave substantially fewer templates, and these samples were excluded from the blood-rectal overlap analysis. Because repertoires were derived from total lymphocyte DNA, patterns in rare subsets such as regulatory T cells may not have been reflected. With only four individuals, the healthy control group was small. Clonal overlap between a subject's own blood and rectum was significantly greater in ulcerative colitis patients than in controls, which suggests more T cell trafficking to inflamed tissue. Features of the rectal repertoire distinguished controls, mild-moderate colitis patients and acute severe colitis patients, and in acute severe colitis, rectal diversity was reduced because of clonal expansions. Two rectal CDR3 clonotypes were detected in all ulcerative colitis patients and were not detected in any of the controls.

Rearranged CDR3 beta regions were amplified from genomic DNA with multiplex V and J primers using the immunoSEQ TRB Survey service. To keep sequencing depth the same across samples, survey-level depth of up to 500,000 reads per sample was applied. The libraries were purified and pooled, then sequenced using Illumina technology. On the study's bioinformatics: Productive clonality, sample overlap, pairwise scatters, CDR3 beta length, V/D/J gene usage and productiveness were all assessed with the immunoSEQ online tools. Alongside Shannon and Simpson indices, calculated diversity was computed as the number of unique rearrangements divided by total templates, multiplied by 100. Principal component analysis used the R prcomp function and ggbiplot package on Z-score normalized data. Morisita's index was used to quantify the clonal overlap between blood and rectum within each subject. What TCRdb holds here is the immuneACCESS table cut down to in-frame rearrangements. Part of the clones is not present; checked against another copy, under half of the missing clones reflect an unresolved V gene, and the others are unexplained. The V and J calls and clone size were taken over from that table, and D and trimming were inferred from the DNA. For this sample there are about 32,000 clones; around 80% appear just once. 3.5% to 4.5% of the sample rests with the top ten.

The CDR3 runs 12 residues from the cysteine to the phenylalanine. Of all the DNA, just the CDR3 is kept, 36 bases in frame from base 1. From the germline V gene, CDR1 is SNHLY and CDR2 is FYNNEI. This chain is built from TRBV2 and TRBJ2-7, and TRBD2 aligns with 10 junction nucleotides. This clonotype originated in a boy younger than 18 with severe ulcerative colitis. The sample comprised blood. The DNA is as follows: TGTGCCAGCAGCCTTACCGGGACTAGCGCACACTTC. Its protein reads: CASSLTGTSAHF.